This T cell receptor beta chain was profiled in a study of shared clonotypes between healthy human individuals. Study-level points and caveats: The rarefaction results pointed to incomplete sorted-subset sequencing despite large depth. Generation of non-shared clonotypes was less probable than generation of clonotypes shared by all four donors.

A remark on this clone: The antigen is unknown.

Each subset's genomic DNA was split evenly across several immunoSEQ plates. Sequencing used immunoSEQ multiplex PCR; TCRdb keeps in-frame clones, though not all of them. The sample holds about 92,000 clones, almost 70% seen once. CDR1 is MNHEY and CDR2 is SMNVEV in the germline V gene (reference sequence). The V and J ends lost 3 bases and 2 bases, in that order; junction bases with no gene match: 3. The CDR3 consists of 15 residues. The sequence was collected from a man aged 30 to 39 in good health. The V and J genes are TRBV27 and TRBJ2-3, with 9 bases that match TRBD1. The sequenced sample was memory CD8+ T cells sorted from blood. The subset here: CD45RO+ cells pooled with CCR7-negative TemRA cells. The CDR3 loop reads CASSFRDRVTDTQYF. The DNA for the CDR3 is TGTGCCAGCAGTTTTCGGGACAGGGTCACAGATACGCAGTATTTT.